Following are 18 T cell receptor beta chains from one sample sequenced in a study of blood T cell repertoires in COVID-19. TCRdb's table, derived via immunoSEQ multiplex PCR, lists solely in-frame clones and lacks some. The sample holds around 99,000 clones, less than 90% seen once. The sample comprised peripheral blood. Receptors were obtained from a human donor in a cohort sampled during active COVID-19.

V is TRBV7-3 and J is TRBJ2-6; 9 bases match TRBD1. CDR1 and CDR2 (germline): SGHTA, FQGTGA. The CDR3 loop spans 15 amino acids. J gave up 2 bases and V 6 bases, and 2 bases lay outside the gene matches. CDR3 region: CASRTGGAGANVLTF. CDR3 bases: TGTGCCAGCAGGACAGGGGGAGCTGGGGCCAACGTCCTGACTTTC. The full variable domain, rest sourced from reference TRBV7-3 and TRBJ2-6, is GAGVSQTPSNKVTEKGKYVELRCDPISGHTALYWYRQSLGQGPEFLIYFQGTGAADDSGLPNDRFFAVRPEGSVSTLKIQRTERGDSAVYLCASRTGGAGANVLTFGAGSRLTVL.

This chain links TRBV7-2 with TRBJ2-2, with D possibly matching TRBD2 (5 bases). Trimming took off 4 bases at V and 6 bases at J, with 15 bases between the two ends. This CDR3 is 15 amino acids long. Germline V lookup: CDR1 SGHTA, CDR2 FQGNSA. The CDR3 reads CASSSTHTSAGELFF. The DNA for the CDR3 is TGTGCCAGCAGCTCGACTCATACTAGTGCCGGGGAGCTGTTTTTT.

The chain links TRBV10-3 to TRBJ1-5, with D tentatively TRBD1 (5 bases). This CDR3 is 12 amino acids long. Trimming removed 9 bases at V and 7 bases at J, with 13 bases between. In germline, CDR1 is ENHRY, CDR2 SYGVKD. As DNA, the CDR3 is TGTGCCATAGGTGGTGGGGCCCAGCCCCAGCATTTT. Its protein is CAIGGGAQPQHF.

The V gene is TRBV9, the J gene TRBJ2-1; 8 bases align to TRBD2. The CDR3 has 16 amino acids. Germline CDR1 SGDLS, CDR2 YYNGEE. The junction had 11 bases not matched to a gene; V was cut back by 4 bases and J by 5 bases. In nucleotides, the CDR3 is TGTGCCAGCAGCTTCAGAGGTACTAGCGGCCACAATGAGCAGTTCTTC. As protein: CASSFRGTSGHNEQFF.

The J gene is TRBJ2-3, the V gene TRBV2, with TRBD2 as a possible D gene (5 bases). Trimming took off 7 bases at V and 5 bases at J, with 25 bases between the two ends. The CDR3 covers 17 residues. Germline assignment: CDR1 SNHLY and CDR2 FYNNEI. The CDR3 nucleotides read TGTGCCAGCACGAAAGGAGGATTGGTCCTAACGGGAGATACGCAGTATTTT. This translates into CASTKGGLVLTGDTQYF. The variable domain in full, completed from reference TRBV2 and TRBJ2-3, reads EPEVTQTPSHQVTQMGQEVILRCVPISNHLYFYWYRQILGQKVEFLVSFYNNEISEKSEIFDDQFSVERPDGSNFTLKIRSTKLEDSAMYFCASTKGGLVLTGDTQYFGPGTRLTVL.

V is TRBV10-3 and J is TRBJ1-2; no clear D. The V gene lost 3 bases and the J gene lost 7 bases, with 12 bases spanning the gap. The CDR3 is made up of 13 amino acids. Per the germline V gene, CDR1 is ENHRY and CDR2 is SYGVKD. The CDR3 region has the DNA TGTGCCATCAGTGACCTTCTCCGTTTTGGCTACACCTTC. This sequence encodes CAISDLLRFGYTF.

This clone was found once. The chain couples TRBV7-2 to TRBJ2-2; D is unclear. The CDR3 spans 14 residues. From germline, CDR1 is SGHTA and CDR2 FQGNSA. Trimming took 3 bases from V and 2 from J, leaving 7 bases between them. CDR3 sequence: CASSFSLNTGELFF. The CDR3 DNA reads as TGTGCCAGCAGCTTTTCTCTTAACACCGGGGAGCTGTTTTTT.

This chain uses TRBV4-2 with TRBJ1-2; D gene unclear. Germline assignment: CDR1 LGHNA and CDR2 YNFKEQ. The V end lost 2 bases, the J end lost 0 bases, and 10 bases lay between the germline ends. CDR3 size: 15 residues. As DNA, the CDR3 is TGTGCCAGCAGCCAACAGAGTACAGCTAACTATGGCTACACCTTC. Translated, it gives CASSQQSTANYGYTF.

The chain has TRBV4-3 and TRBJ1-2, with 8 positions matching TRBD1. The CDR3 runs to 15 residues. V dropped 1 base and J dropped 3; count of bases not matched to a gene: 4. Germline CDR1 LGHNA, CDR2 YSLEER. CDR3: CASSQANRGYYGYTF. In DNA form, the CDR3 reads TGCGCCAGCAGCCAAGCGAACAGGGGGTACTATGGCTACACCTTC.

The CDR3 sequence: CASSYDSSGNTIYF. CDR3 nucleotide sequence: TGTGCCAGCAGTTACGACAGCTCTGGAAACACCATATATTTT. This chain links TRBV6-2 or TRBV6-3 with TRBJ1-3; perhaps TRBD1 as D (5 bases). CDR3 length equals 14 residues. V was shortened by 2 bases and J by 0 bases, with 5 bases between the two germline ends. In germline, CDR1 is MNHEY, CDR2 SVGEGT.

The chain joins TRBV9 to TRBJ2-7; TRBD2 aligns across 11 bases. The J segment lost 6 bases and the V segment lost 3 bases, leaving 8 bases of the junction unmatched. The V gene's germline CDR1 is SGDLS and CDR2 YYNGEE. This CDR3 spans 15 amino acids. CDR3 DNA sequence: TGTGCCAGCAGCGGCCTACTAGCGGGAGTAGGCGAGCAGTACTTC. Residues: CASSGLLAGVGEQYF.

The V gene is TRBV6-5, the J gene TRBJ2-7, with 8 bases fitting TRBD1. CDR3 length: 14 amino acids. Germline lookup yields CDR1 MNHEY and CDR2 SVGAGI. After removal of 6 bases from V and 4 bases from J, the junction contained 8 bases not matched to a gene. Written as DNA, the CDR3 is TGTGCCAGCAGACTAGGACAGGGCGCGTACGAGCAGTACTTC. This translates into CASRLGQGAYEQYF.

The chain employs TRBV5-6 and TRBJ1-2; D gene uncertain. With 4 bases removed from V and 5 bases from J, the gap between germline ends came to 9 bases. CDR1 and CDR2 (germline): SGHDT, YYEEEE. The CDR3 loop spans 12 amino acids. The CDR3 sequence: CASSLYRYGYTF. The CDR3 nucleotides read TGTGCCAGCAGCCTCTACCGGTATGGCTACACCTTC.

The V gene is TRBV5-1, the J gene TRBJ2-5, with a tentative D call TRBD1 (5 bases). The V end was cut by 0 bases, the J end by 4 bases, with 13 bases between. Germline CDR1 SGHRS, CDR2 YFSETQ. The CDR3 is 15 amino acids. CDR3 region: CASSLESRAGETQYF. CDR3 sequence (DNA): TGCGCCAGCAGCTTGGAATCCAGGGCAGGAGAGACCCAGTACTTC.

CDR3 sequence (DNA): TGCGCCAGCAGGGGGGGAACGGGACAGGGGAGAAACGAGCAGTACTTC. It encodes CASRGGTGQGRNEQYF. V usage is TRBV5-1 and J usage is TRBJ2-7; 10 bases agree with TRBD1. Looked up from germline, CDR1 is SGHRS and CDR2 is YFSETQ. This CDR3 spans 16 amino acids. V lost 5 bases to trimming and J lost 5 bases; unmatched junction nucleotides: 13.

The V gene is TRBV6-6, the J gene TRBJ1-5; 7 bases agree with TRBD1. The junction had 11 bases not matched to a gene; V was cut back by 6 bases and J by 3 bases. Germline V gene data show CDR1 as MNHNY and CDR2 as SVGAGI (reference sequence). This CDR3 spans 16 amino acids. CDR3 amino acids: CASRLPGQRDNQPQHF. In nucleotides, the CDR3 is TGTGCCAGCAGGCTACCGGGACAGCGAGACAATCAGCCCCAGCATTTT.

The chain is built from TRBV18 and TRBJ1-1; no reliable D call. Germline CDR1 reads KGHSH; CDR2 reads LQKENI. This CDR3 contains 14 residues. Trimming removed 2 bases from V and 5 bases from J, with 12 bases in between. CDR3 in amino acids: CASSPVAFFTEAFF. The CDR3 nucleotides read TGTGCCAGCTCACCAGTGGCTTTCTTTACTGAAGCTTTCTTT.

This clone was detected once. The rearrangement uses TRBV30 and TRBJ1-1; D is perhaps TRBD1 (5 bases). CDR1 and CDR2 from the germline V gene are GTSNPN and SVGIG (reference sequence). Trimming took 2 bases from V and 1 from J, leaving 11 bases between them. This CDR3 contains 14 residues. The CDR3 loop reads CAWSRVGGNTEAFF. CDR3 in DNA: TGTGCCTGGAGTCGGGTGGGGGGGAACACTGAAGCTTTCTTT.